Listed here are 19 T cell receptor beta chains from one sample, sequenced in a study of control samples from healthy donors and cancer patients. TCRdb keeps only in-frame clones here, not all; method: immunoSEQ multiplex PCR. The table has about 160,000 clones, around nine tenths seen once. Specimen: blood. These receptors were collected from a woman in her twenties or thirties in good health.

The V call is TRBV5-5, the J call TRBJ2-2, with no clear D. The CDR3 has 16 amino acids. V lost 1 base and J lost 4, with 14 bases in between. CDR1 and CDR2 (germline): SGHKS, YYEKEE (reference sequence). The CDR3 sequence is CASSLSLRVGTGELFF. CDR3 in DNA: TGTGCCAGCAGCTTGTCGCTCCGGGTGGGCACCGGGGAGCTGTTTTTT. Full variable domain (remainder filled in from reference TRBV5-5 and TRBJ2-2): DAGVTQSPTHLIKTRGQQVTLRCSPISGHKSVSWYQQVLGQGPQFIFQYYEKEERGRGNFPDRFSARQFPNYSSELNVNALLLGDSALYLCASSLSLRVGTGELFFGEGSRLTVL.

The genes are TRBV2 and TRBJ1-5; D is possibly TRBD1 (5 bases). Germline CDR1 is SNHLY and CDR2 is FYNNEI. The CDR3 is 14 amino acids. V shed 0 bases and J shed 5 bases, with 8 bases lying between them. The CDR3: CASSEAVGDQPQHF. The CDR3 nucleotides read TGTGCCAGCAGTGAAGCAGTAGGGGATCAGCCCCAGCATTTT.

CDR3 sequence: CAIAGTNTEAFF. DNA of the CDR3: TGTGCCATCGCCGGGACGAACACTGAAGCTTTCTTT. The chain recombines TRBV10-3 with TRBJ1-1; tentative D call: TRBD1 (5 bases). This CDR3 has 12 residues. V lost 8 bases, J lost 1 base, and 8 bases lay in between. In germline, CDR1 is ENHRY, CDR2 SYGVKD.

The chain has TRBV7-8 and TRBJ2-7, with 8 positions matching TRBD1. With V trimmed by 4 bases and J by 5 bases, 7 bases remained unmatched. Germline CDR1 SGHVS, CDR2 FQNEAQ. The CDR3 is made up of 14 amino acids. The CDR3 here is CASSSSGTGDEQYF. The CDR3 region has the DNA TGTGCCAGCAGCTCATCCGGGACAGGAGACGAGCAGTACTTC.

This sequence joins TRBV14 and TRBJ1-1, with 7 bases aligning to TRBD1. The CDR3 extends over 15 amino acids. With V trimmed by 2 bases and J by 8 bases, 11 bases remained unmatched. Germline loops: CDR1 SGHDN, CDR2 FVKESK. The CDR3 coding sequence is TGTGCCAGCAGCCAAACATCCGCAGGGGGAAGAGAAGCTTTCTTT. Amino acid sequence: CASSQTSAGGREAFF.

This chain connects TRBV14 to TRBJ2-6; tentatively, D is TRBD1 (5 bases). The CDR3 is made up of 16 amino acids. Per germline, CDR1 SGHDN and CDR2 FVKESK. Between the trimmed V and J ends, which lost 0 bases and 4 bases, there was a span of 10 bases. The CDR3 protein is CASSQDNRPGANVLTF. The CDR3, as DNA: TGTGCCAGCAGCCAAGATAACAGGCCCGGGGCCAACGTCCTGACTTTC.

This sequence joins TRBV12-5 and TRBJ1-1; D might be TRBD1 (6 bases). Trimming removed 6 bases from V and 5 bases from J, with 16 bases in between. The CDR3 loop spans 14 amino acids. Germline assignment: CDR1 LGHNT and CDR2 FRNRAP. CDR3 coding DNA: TGTGCTAGTGGGGACCGGGACACTAAAACTGAAGCTTTCTTT. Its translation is CASGDRDTKTEAFF.

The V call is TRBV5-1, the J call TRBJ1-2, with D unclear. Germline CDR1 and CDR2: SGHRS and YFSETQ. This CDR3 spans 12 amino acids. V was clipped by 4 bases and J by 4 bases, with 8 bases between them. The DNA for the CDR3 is TGCGCCAGCAGCATGGAGAGCTATGGCTACACCTTC. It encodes CASSMESYGYTF.

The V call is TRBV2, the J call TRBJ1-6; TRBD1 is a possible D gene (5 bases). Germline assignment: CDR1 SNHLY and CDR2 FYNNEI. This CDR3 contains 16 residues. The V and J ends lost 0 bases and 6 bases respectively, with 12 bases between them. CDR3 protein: CASSEAEGTLNSPLHF. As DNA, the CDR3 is TGTGCCAGCAGTGAAGCAGAGGGGACCCTTAATTCACCCCTCCACTTT.

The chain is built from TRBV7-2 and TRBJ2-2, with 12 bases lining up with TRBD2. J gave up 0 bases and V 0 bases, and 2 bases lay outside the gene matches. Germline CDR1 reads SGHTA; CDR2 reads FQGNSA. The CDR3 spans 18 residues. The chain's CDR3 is CASSLALAGGANTGELFF. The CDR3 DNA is TGTGCCAGCAGCTTAGCCCTAGCGGGAGGGGCGAACACCGGGGAGCTGTTTTTT.

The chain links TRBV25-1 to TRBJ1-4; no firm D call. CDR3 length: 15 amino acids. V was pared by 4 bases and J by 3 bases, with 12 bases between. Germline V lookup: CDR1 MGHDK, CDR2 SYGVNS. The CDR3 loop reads CASSGKPEPNEKLFF. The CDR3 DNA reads TGTGCCAGCAGTGGGAAACCTGAGCCTAATGAAAAACTGTTTTTT.

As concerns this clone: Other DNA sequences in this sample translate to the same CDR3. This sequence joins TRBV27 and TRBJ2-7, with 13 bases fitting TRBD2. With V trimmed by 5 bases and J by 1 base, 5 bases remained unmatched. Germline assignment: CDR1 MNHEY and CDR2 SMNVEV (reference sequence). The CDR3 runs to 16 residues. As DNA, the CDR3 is TGTGCCAGCAGTCCAAGGACTAGCGGGAGTTCCTACGAGCAGTACTTC. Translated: CASSPRTSGSSYEQYF.

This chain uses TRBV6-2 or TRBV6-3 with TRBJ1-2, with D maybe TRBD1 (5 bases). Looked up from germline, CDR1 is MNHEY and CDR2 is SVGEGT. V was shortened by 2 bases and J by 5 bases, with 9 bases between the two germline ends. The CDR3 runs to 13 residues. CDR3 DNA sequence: TGTGCCAGCAGTTACCGACAGCGTTATGGCTACACCTTC. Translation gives CASSYRQRYGYTF.

This CDR3 reads CASSADKNTEAFF. In DNA form, the CDR3 reads TGTGCCAGTAGTGCCGATAAGAACACTGAAGCTTTCTTT. The chain is built from TRBV19 and TRBJ1-1; D is unclear. Germline assignment: CDR1 LNHDA and CDR2 SQIVND (reference sequence). The length of the CDR3 is 13 residues. Trimming took 5 bases from V and 1 from J, leaving 8 bases between them.

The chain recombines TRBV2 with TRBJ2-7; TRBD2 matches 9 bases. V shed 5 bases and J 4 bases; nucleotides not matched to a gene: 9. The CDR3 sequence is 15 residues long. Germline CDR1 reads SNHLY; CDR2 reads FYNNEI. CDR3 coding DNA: TGTGCCAGCAGTTGGGCGGGAGGGCCAAGGTACGAGCAGTACTTC. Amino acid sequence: CASSWAGGPRYEQYF.

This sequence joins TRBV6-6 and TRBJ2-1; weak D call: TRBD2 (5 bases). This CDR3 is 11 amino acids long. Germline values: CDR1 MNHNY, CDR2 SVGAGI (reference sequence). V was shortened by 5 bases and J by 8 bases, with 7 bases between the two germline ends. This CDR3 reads CASSGGYEQFF. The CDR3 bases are TGTGCCAGCAGTGGAGGCTATGAGCAGTTCTTC.

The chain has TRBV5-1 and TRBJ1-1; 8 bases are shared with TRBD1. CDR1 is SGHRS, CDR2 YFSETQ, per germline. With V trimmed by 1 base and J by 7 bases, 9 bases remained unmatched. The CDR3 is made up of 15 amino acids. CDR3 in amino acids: CASSLPTTGVGEAFF. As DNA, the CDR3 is TGCGCCAGCAGCTTGCCAACGACAGGGGTTGGTGAAGCTTTCTTT.

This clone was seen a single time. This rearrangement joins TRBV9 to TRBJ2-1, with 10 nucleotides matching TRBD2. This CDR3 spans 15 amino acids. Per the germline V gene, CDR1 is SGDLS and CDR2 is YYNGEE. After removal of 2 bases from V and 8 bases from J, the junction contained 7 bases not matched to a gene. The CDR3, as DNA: TGTGCCAGCAGCGTCGGGACTAGCGAGTTGGATGAGCAGTTCTTC. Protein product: CASSVGTSELDEQFF.

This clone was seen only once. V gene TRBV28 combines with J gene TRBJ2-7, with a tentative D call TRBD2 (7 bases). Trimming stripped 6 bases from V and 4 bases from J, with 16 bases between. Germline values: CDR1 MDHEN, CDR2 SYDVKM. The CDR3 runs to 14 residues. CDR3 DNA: TGTGCCAGCAGGACTGGGGGGGCGCGGTACGAGCAGTACTTC. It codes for CASRTGGARYEQYF.